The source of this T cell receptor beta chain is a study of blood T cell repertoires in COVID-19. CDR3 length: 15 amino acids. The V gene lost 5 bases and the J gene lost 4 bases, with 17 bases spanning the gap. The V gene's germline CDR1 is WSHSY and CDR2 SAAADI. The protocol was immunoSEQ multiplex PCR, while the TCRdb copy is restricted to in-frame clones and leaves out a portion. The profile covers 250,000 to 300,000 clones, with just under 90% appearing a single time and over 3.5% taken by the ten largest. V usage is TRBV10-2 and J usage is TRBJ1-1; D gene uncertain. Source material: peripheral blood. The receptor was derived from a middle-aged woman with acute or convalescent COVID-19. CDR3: CASSLGYTGSTEAFF. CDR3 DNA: TGCGCCAGCAGTCTAGGTTATACCGGGTCCACTGAAGCTTTCTTT.